Sequencing of this TCR beta chain was carried out in a study of cytomegalovirus exposure and HLA in healthy donors. Study-level points and caveats: Researchers reported in a later analysis that a missense DCLRE1C variant was tied to TCR beta V- and J-gene trimming.

This CDR3 has 14 residues. Between the trimmed V and J ends, which lost 6 bases and 4 bases, there was a span of 14 bases. Germline values: CDR1 SNHLY, CDR2 FYNNEI. PCR was performed using 60 Vbeta and 13 Jbeta primers. Assay used: immunoSEQ multiplex PCR; TCRdb lists only in-frame clones, some missing. This repertoire includes 150,000 to 200,000 clones. Concerning this clone itself: Its antigen is as yet unknown.

The V call is TRBV2, the J call TRBJ2-3, with unresolved D. The sequence derives from a woman aged 18-35 years in good health and CMV-seropositive. The sequenced sample consisted of PBMCs. The CDR3 DNA reads as TGTGCCAGCAGCTCTGTTTTCCCGGCAGATACGCAGTATTTT. As protein: CASSSVFPADTQYF.